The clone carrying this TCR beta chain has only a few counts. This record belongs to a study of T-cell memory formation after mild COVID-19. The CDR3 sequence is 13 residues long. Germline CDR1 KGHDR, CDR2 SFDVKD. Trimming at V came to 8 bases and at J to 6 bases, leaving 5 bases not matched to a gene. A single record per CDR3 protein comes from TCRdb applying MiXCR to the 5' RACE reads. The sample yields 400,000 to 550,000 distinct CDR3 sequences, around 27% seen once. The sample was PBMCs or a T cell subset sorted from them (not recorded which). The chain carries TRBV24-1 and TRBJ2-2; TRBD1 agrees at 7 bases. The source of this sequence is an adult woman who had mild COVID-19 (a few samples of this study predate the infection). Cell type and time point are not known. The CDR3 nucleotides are TGTGCCACCACGACAGGGAGCGCCGGGGAGCTGTTTTTT. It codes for CATTTGSAGELFF.